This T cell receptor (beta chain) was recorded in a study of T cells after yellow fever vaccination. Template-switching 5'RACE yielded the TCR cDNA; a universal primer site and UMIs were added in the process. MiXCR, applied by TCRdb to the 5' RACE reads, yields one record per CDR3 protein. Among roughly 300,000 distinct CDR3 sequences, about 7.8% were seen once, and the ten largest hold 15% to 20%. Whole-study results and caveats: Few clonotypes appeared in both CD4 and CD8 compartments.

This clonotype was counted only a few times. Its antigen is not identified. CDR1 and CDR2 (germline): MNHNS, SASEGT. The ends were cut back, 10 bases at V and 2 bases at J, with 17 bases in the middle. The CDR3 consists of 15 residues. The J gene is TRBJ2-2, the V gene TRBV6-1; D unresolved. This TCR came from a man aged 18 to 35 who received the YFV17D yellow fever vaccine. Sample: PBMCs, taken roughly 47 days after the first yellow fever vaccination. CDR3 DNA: TGTGCCACCCAAGAGCGTGCGGTAAACACCGGGGAGCTGTTTTTT. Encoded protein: CATQERAVNTGELFF.